This TCR beta chain was profiled in a study of Graves' ophthalmopathy and Graves' hyperthyroidism (dated by TCRdb to the late 2010s). As for the study more broadly: Peripheral blood was collected before any treatment was given, at the time of initial diagnosis. TCR beta repertoire signatures were used to distinguish Graves' ophthalmopathy from Graves' hyperthyroidism and to predict progression to ophthalmopathy. In total, 135 blood samples were TCR-sequenced: 40 to 45 ophthalmopathy, approximately 75 hyperthyroidism and roughly 17 hyperthyroidism-to-ophthalmopathy patients. To explore V-J signatures that separate ophthalmopathy from hyperthyroidism, a discovery set of about a hundred patients was enrolled, consisting of 40 to 45 with ophthalmopathy and under 65 with stable hyperthyroidism. The independent validation cohort included about 19 hyperthyroidism patients plus 17 patients who later progressed from hyperthyroidism to ophthalmopathy. In a handful of hyperthyroidism patients, the T-cell repertoires found in thyroid tissue were compared with those found in blood. Following sample collection, hyperthyroidism patients were given methimazole at a starting dose of 30 mg daily, and ophthalmopathy patients were given high-dose intravenous methylprednisolone. The 100 or so discovery patients were randomly divided into training and test sets at a 7:3 ratio.

The cysteine opens and the phenylalanine closes a CDR3 of 14 amino acids. The only DNA kept is the CDR3, 42 bases in frame from the first base. Cut back by 6 bases and 3 bases, the V and J ends lie 14 bases apart. The germline V gene specifies MNHEY as CDR1 and SVGEGT as CDR2. Ophthalmopathy patients had moderately to severely active disease, Clinical Activity Score of at least 3, NOSPECS grade of at least 4, and disease duration under 3 months. Patients with other autoimmune diseases, uncontrolled infections, pregnancy or lactation were excluded. Clinical symptoms, serum thyroxine, TRAb, thyroid ultrasound and orbital computed tomography were used for diagnosis. Using Ficoll-Paque density gradient centrifugation, PBMCs were isolated from 9.5 to 10 ml of fresh peripheral blood. Trizol reagent was used to extract the total RNA, and its quality was then checked on an Agilent 2100 Bioanalyzer. About this clonotype itself: What antigen it recognizes has not been identified. Base quality data are lacking; no much larger clone is found one base away.

Here is what the overall study found, with its caveats: No statistical method was used to predetermine the sample size, and group allocation was not hidden from the investigators. Ophthalmopathy was separated from stable hyperthyroidism by the 13-signature model with about 88% sensitivity and 81% to 83% specificity in cross-validation and with 80%/75% in the test set. Most of the expanded thyroid clonotypes with a frequency above 0.001 were also detected in blood, and it was suggested that the thyroid immune response may be reflected by blood repertoires. In validation, the model predicted ophthalmopathy progression with more than 55% sensitivity and approximately 72% specificity; roughly eleven predicted patients were CT-confirmed with GO in a median of around 6 months.

For repertoire sequencing, the TCR beta CDR3 regions were amplified from RNA transcripts. The first round was an RT-PCR using HTBI primers with the Qiagen OneStep RT-PCR kit, and this first round was followed by a second-round multiplex PCR, then size selection and purification. Sequencing of the libraries was carried out on an Illumina HiSeq2000 in paired-end mode with 100 bp reads. The authors' pipeline ran thus. SOAPnuke was used to process the reads, throwing out any read that had adapters, had uncalled bases, had a mean Phred below 15, or lacked an exact constant-primer or identifier match. High-quality paired reads were merged with COPE v1.2.5. Clonotypes were defined as unique nucleotide sequences and were aligned to IMGT TRB V, D and J references using MiTCR v1.1. The analysis was limited to V-J combinations with a frequency above 0.0001, which together covered 99.2% of repertoires. A TCR clonal expansion and chaos score per V-J combination was defined as the ratio of F50 clonal expansion to chaos observed in the TCRdist matrix. Welch's t-statistics and random forest were used to narrow the features down to around 12 V-J combinations, which were then fed into a naive Bayes classifier. Thyroid-blood repertoire similarity was quantified with the Morisita-Horn index. In-frame beta chains were kept once TCRdb had trimmed the public reads at Q25 with fastp and called clones with MiXCR. Entries that share a CDR3 protein sequence are merged under the most common genes and DNA. TCRdb, not the original authors, processed these V and J calls. In all, the sample holds fewer than 600,000 distinct CDR3 sequences, and over 13% of those were seen once. Together, the top ten hold around 9.8% of the sample.

The rearranged segments are TRBV6-2 or TRBV6-3 and TRBJ1-1, with no confident D gene call. This receptor was identified in a woman in her 30s with Graves' ophthalmopathy. Donor details come from another sample of the same person, matched by shared clones. Sequencing was carried out using blood. The sequenced DNA is TGTGCCAGCAGCCCTCACGGCGGATACACTGAAGCTTTCTTT. The translation is CASSPHGGYTEAFF.